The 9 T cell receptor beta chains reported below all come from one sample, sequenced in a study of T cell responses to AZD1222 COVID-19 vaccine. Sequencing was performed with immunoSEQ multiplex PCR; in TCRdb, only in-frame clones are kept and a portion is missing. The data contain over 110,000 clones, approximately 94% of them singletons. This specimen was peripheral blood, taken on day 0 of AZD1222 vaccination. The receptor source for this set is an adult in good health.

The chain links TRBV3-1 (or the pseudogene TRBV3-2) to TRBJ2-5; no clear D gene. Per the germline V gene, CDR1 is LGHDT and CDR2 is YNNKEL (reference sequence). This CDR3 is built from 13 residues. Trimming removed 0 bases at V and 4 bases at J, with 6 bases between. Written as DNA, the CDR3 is TGTGCCAGCAGCCAAGAGATTGGAGAGACCCAGTACTTC. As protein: CASSQEIGETQYF.

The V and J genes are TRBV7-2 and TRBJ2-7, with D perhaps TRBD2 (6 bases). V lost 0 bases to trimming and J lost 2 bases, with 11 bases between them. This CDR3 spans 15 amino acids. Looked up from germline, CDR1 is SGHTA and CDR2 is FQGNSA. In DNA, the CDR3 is TGTGCCAGCAGCTTAGCGCTAGCGCTAACCTACGAGCAGTACTTC. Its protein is CASSLALALTYEQYF.

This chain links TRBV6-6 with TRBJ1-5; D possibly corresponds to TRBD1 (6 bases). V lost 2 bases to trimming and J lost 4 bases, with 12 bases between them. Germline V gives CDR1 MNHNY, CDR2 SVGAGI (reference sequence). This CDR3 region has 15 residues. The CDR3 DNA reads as TGTGCCAGCAGTTACGCGAGGGGGGGGAATCAGCCCCAGCATTTT. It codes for CASSYARGGNQPQHF.

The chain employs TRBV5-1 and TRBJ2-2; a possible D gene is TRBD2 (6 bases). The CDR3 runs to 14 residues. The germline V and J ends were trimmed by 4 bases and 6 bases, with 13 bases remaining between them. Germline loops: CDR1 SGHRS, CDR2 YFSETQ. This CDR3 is CASSPGTVSGELFF. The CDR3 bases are TGCGCCAGCAGCCCCGGGACTGTTTCCGGGGAGCTGTTTTTT.

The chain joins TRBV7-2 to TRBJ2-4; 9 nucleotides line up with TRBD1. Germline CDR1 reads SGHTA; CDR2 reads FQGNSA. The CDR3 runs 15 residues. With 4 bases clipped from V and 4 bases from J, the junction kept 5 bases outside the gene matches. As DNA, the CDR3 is TGTGCCAGCAGCTACCCAGGACAGGGGAAAAACATTCAGTACTTC. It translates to CASSYPGQGKNIQYF.

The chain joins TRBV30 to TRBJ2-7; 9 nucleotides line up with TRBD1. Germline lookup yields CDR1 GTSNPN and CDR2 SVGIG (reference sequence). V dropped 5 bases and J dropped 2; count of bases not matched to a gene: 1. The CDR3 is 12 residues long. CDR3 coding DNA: TGTGCCTGGGGACAGGGGCCCTACGAGCAGTACTTC. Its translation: CAWGQGPYEQYF.

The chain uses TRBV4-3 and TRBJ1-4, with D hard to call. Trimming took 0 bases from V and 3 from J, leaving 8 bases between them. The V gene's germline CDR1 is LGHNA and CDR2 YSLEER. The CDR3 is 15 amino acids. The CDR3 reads CASSQDPQSNEKLFF. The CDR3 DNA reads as TGCGCCAGCAGCCAAGATCCTCAGTCTAATGAAAAACTGTTTTTT.

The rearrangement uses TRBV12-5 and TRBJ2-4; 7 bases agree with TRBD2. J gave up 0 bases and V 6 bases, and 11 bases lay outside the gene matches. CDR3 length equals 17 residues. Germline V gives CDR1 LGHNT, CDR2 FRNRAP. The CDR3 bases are TGTGCTAGTGGGGGATTGACAGCGGGACTAGCCAAAAACATTCAGTACTTC. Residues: CASGGLTAGLAKNIQYF.

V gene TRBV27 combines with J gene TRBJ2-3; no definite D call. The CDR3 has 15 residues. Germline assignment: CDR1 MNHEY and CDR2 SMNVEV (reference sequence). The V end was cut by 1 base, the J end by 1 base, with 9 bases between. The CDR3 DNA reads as TGTGCCAGCAGTTTATTCGGAGAACGCACAGATACGCAGTATTTT. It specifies CASSLFGERTDTQYF.